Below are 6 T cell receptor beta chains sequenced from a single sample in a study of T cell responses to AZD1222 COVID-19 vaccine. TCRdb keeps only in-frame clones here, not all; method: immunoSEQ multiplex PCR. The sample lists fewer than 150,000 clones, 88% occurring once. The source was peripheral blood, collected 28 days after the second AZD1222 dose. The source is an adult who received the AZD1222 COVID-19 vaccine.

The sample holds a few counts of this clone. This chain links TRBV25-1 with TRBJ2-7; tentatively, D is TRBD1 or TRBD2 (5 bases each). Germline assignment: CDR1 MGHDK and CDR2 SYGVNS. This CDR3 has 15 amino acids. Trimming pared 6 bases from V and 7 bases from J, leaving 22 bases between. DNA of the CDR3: TGTGCCAGCAGCCCCCTCGTAGGGACCCTTGGAGAGCAGTACTTC. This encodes CASSPLVGTLGEQYF.

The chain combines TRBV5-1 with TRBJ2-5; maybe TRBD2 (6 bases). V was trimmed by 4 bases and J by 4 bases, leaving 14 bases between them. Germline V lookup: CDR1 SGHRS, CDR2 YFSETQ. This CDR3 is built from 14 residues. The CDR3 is CASSPAGPGETQYF. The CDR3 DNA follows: TGCGCCAGCAGCCCTGCGGGGCCGGGAGAGACCCAGTACTTC.

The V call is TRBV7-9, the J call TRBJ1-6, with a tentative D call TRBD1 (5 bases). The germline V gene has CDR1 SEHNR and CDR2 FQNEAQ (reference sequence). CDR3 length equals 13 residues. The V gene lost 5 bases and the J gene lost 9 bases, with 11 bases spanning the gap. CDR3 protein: CASSAGSGSPLHF. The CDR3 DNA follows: TGTGCCAGCAGCGCAGGGTCCGGTTCACCCCTCCACTTT.

The CDR3 reads CASSTPEKRALGTIYF. The CDR3 nucleotides are TGTGCCAGTAGTACCCCTGAGAAGCGGGCCTTAGGCACCATATATTTT. The chain carries TRBV19 and TRBJ1-3, with D unclear. The ends were cut back, 4 bases at V and 9 bases at J, with 22 bases in the middle. The CDR3 length is 16 residues. CDR1 LNHDA and CDR2 SQIVND come from the germline V gene (reference sequence).

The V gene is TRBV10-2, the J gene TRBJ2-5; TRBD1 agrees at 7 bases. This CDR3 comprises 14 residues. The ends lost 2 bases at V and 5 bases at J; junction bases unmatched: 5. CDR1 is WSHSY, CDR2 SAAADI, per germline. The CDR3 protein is CASSENRGWETQYF. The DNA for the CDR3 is TGCGCCAGCAGTGAGAACAGGGGATGGGAGACCCAGTACTTC.

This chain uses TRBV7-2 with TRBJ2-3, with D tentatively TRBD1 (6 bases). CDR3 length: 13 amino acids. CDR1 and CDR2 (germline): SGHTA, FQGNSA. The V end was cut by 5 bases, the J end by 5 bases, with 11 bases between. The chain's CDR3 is CASSTGLKDTQYF. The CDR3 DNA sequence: TGTGCCAGCAGCACAGGGTTGAAAGATACGCAGTATTTT.